The sequence of this TCR beta chain was determined in a study of blood T cell repertoires in COVID-19. Study overall: Researchers got acute and convalescent COVID-19 samples from the United States, Italy and Spain.

CDR1 MNHEY and CDR2 SVGAGI come from the germline V gene. Trimming shortened V by 5 bases and J by 8 bases, and 12 bases separated the two germline ends. CDR3 length equals 12 residues. Authors' processing steps: By means of reference gene primer amplification, nucleated cell counts were estimated. Profiling relied on immunoSEQ multiplex PCR, and the TCRdb table lists in-frame clones only, not all of them. Clone size and the V and J calls come from that table; the DNA yielded D and trimming. There are fewer than 350,000 clones in the sample; 70% to 90% occur only once, and 5.5% to 7% lies in the top ten.

Sequenced input: PBMCs or T cells enriched from blood (not recorded which). This receptor was obtained from a woman in her forties who had recovered from COVID-19. The V call is TRBV6-5, the J call TRBJ1-2; D is unclear. Here the CDR3 reads CASSPGPKGYTF. Written as DNA, the CDR3 is TGTGCCAGCAGTCCAGGCCCAAAGGGCTACACCTTC.